The 8 T cell receptor beta chains reported below all come from one sample, sequenced in a study of post-analysis software for immune sequencing data. Study-wide results and caveats: Five or six TRBV segments appeared more often in patients than in controls, and TRBV5-6, TRBV5-1 and TRBV20-1 were among these.

Their antigens remain unidentified. Prepared TCR beta cDNA libraries contained unique molecular identifiers. TCRdb re-derived calls from the PCR reads in MiXCR, one entry per CDR3 protein. This sample has fewer than 850,000 distinct CDR3 sequences, with roughly 50% found just once. The sequenced sample was blood. The source of these receptors is a girl aged 10 to 17 with multiple sclerosis.

The V gene is TRBV7-2, the J gene TRBJ2-7, with D hard to call. The CDR3 contains 15 residues. V was pared by 1 base and J by 2 bases, with 12 bases between. CDR1 and CDR2 from the germline V gene are SGHTA and FQGNSA. The CDR3 DNA sequence: TGTGCCAGCAGCTTAGACTCACCCGCCGCCTACGAGCAGTACTTC. The encoded protein is CASSLDSPAAYEQYF.

This clonotype was detected only a few times. The chain has TRBV5-1 and TRBJ2-3; D not certain. The germline V gene has CDR1 SGHRS and CDR2 YFSETQ. Trimming removed 1 base at V and 6 bases at J, with 6 bases between. The CDR3 consists of 12 residues. The CDR3: CASSLLRDTQYF. CDR3 bases: TGCGCCAGCAGCTTGCTTCGGGATACGCAGTATTTT. Complete variable domain (other parts from reference TRBV5-1 and TRBJ2-3): KAGVTQTPRYLIKTRGQQVTLSCSPISGHRSVSWYQQTPGQGLQFLFEYFSETQRNKGNFPGRFSGRQFSNSRSEMNVSTLELGDSALYLCASSLLRDTQYFGPGTRLTVL.

This clonotype was detected only a few times. CDR3 sequence: CASSYVGPEQYF. CDR3 DNA sequence: TGTGCCAGCAGTTACGTCGGACCCGAGCAGTACTTC. The chain uses TRBV6-2 or TRBV6-3 and TRBJ2-7; D unclear. This CDR3 is built from 12 residues. V lost 2 bases and J lost 6, with 8 bases in between. Germline CDR1 and CDR2: MNHEY and SVGEGT.

The gene calls are TRBV12-3 or TRBV12-4 and TRBJ2-4; D gene unclear. V was cut by 3 bases and J by 13 bases, with 16 bases left in between. This CDR3 has 13 residues. CDR3: CASSLKERFQQYF. In DNA, the CDR3 is TGTGCCAGCAGTTTGAAGGAACGGTTTCAGCAGTACTTC.

This clonotype was recorded a few times. This rearrangement joins TRBV27 to TRBJ1-1; a weak D match, TRBD1 (6 bases). V gave up 6 bases and J gave up 7 bases, with 9 bases separating them. The CDR3 loop spans 11 amino acids. Germline loops: CDR1 MNHEY, CDR2 SMNVEV (reference sequence). In DNA form, the CDR3 reads TGTGCCAGCAGGGGGGGCGGTGAAGCTTTCTTT. It translates to CASRGGGEAFF.

The chain links TRBV12-3 or TRBV12-4 to TRBJ2-1; tentatively, D is TRBD1 or TRBD2 (5 bases each). The CDR3 is 14 residues long. V lost 5 bases to trimming and J lost 6 bases, with 14 bases between them. The CDR3 reads CASSELGAANEQFF. The DNA of the CDR3 is TGTGCCAGCAGTGAACTAGGGGCTGCCAATGAGCAGTTCTTC.

This clonotype was detected a few times. V gene TRBV24-1 combines with J gene TRBJ2-5; TRBD1 aligns across 11 bases. Per germline, CDR1 KGHDR and CDR2 SFDVKD. With V trimmed by 4 bases and J by 4 bases, 7 bases remained unmatched. The length of the CDR3 is 16 residues. The CDR3 DNA sequence: TGTGCCACCAGTGACACCGGACAGGGGGCGGGAGAGACCCAGTACTTC. Translated, it gives CATSDTGQGAGETQYF.

The chain joins TRBV27 to TRBJ1-2; D call uncertain. Germline assignment: CDR1 MNHEY and CDR2 SMNVEV (reference sequence). V was pared by 5 bases and J by 5 bases, with 18 bases between. The CDR3 covers 15 residues. The CDR3 DNA follows: TGTGCCAGCAGTCGCTCAGGAGATTCGGCGTATGGCTACACCTTC. Translating gives CASSRSGDSAYGYTF.